The entry below describes one T cell receptor beta chain. Its antigen remains unknown. Antigen-specific CD4+ T cells were first expanded with viral peptide pools by the ViraFEST assay and only then sequenced. Following a roughly 9-day culture, CD4+ T cells were purified. Negative nucleocapsid antibody tests before and after vaccination confirmed no previous SARS-CoV-2 infection. Researchers reported culturing over 1.5 million PBMC in each well, adding approximately 10 IU/ml IL-2 and about 9.6 ug/ml peptides. In the cultures, half the medium was exchanged for IL-2 medium on days 3 and 7. Looked up from germline, CDR1 is MGHDK and CDR2 is SYGVNS. The CDR3 covers 17 residues. V lost 6 bases, J lost 3 bases, and 20 bases lay in between. The data belong to a study of vaccination effects on CD4 cells after COVID-19. General study findings and limits: Among infection- and vaccine-induced clones, marked clonal contraction occurred late after vaccination. No early post-infection timepoints were available in the study, which also included few convalescent patients.

Assay: immunoSEQ multiplex PCR; the TCRdb copy retains only in-frame clones and omits some. The sample has some 77,000 clones, roughly three quarters seen once. The specimen was CD4+ T cells from PBMCs cultured with HCoV-OC43 spike peptides, collected before COVID-19 vaccination. Subset here: HCoV-OC43 spike overlapping peptide pool stimulation. This TCR was sampled from a human donor who received a COVID-19 vaccine. V and J are TRBV25-1 and TRBJ2-2, with a weak D call TRBD2 (5 bases). CDR3 sequence (DNA): TGTGCCAGCAGAACCCCTCCGGATCACGGGGACACCGGGGAGCTGTTTTTT. This encodes CASRTPPDHGDTGELFF.